Below are 22 T cell receptor beta chains sequenced from a single sample in a study of CD8+ T cells in alopecia areata. Investigators isolated RNA and reverse transcribed it into cDNA to act as the sequencing template. The method was immunoSEQ multiplex PCR; TCRdb's version includes in-frame clones alone and lacks a portion of them. The repertoire holds 100,000 to 150,000 clones, with about 54% as singletons. Treatment indicated: oral pan-JAK inhibitor, 5-10 mg twice daily. This specimen was CD8+ T cells sorted from blood, taken at week 4, from a patient treated with tofacitinib. Source of these receptors: a human donor with alopecia areata.

V usage is TRBV9 and J usage is TRBJ1-1, with 7 positions matching TRBD1. Germline loops: CDR1 SGDLS, CDR2 YYNGEE. J gave up 6 bases and V 2 bases, and 7 bases lay outside the gene matches. The CDR3 length is 14 residues. CDR3: CASSVNYRGAEAFF. CDR3 coding DNA: TGTGCCAGCAGCGTTAATTACAGGGGTGCTGAAGCTTTCTTT.

The rearrangement uses TRBV11-2 and TRBJ2-3; 10 nucleotides line up with TRBD1. V trimming: 6 bases; J trimming: 3 bases; junction bases outside the gene matches: 6. This CDR3 spans 15 amino acids. Germline CDR1 SGHAT, CDR2 FQNNGV. CDR3 sequence (DNA): TGTGCCAGCAGTAGACAGGGGGCTTGGACAGATACGCAGTATTTT. This encodes CASSRQGAWTDTQYF.

The chain has TRBV5-1 and TRBJ2-7; D might be TRBD2 (6 bases). The CDR3 is made up of 14 amino acids. Between the trimmed V and J ends, which lost 4 bases and 3 bases, there was a span of 14 bases. Germline-derived CDR1 and CDR2 are SGHRS and YFSETQ. CDR3: CASSPGVGNYEQYF. In DNA, the CDR3 is TGCGCCAGCAGCCCGGGGGTGGGGAACTACGAGCAGTACTTC.

V gene TRBV5-1 combines with J gene TRBJ2-1; 8 bases fit TRBD1. J lost 4 bases, V lost 6 bases, and 6 bases had no gene match. The CDR3 has 14 amino acids. CDR1 is SGHRS and CDR2 is YFSETQ in the germline V gene. In nucleotides, the CDR3 is TGCGCCAGCACTCGACAGGGGCATTACAATGAGCAGTTCTTC. Translation gives CASTRQGHYNEQFF.

The chain links TRBV7-8 to TRBJ2-1, with 8 bases matching TRBD2. With V trimmed by 2 bases and J by 3 bases, 9 bases remained unmatched. The CDR3 length is 17 residues. CDR1 SGHVS and CDR2 FQNEAQ come from the germline V gene. The CDR3 sequence is CASSLNAGGGFYNEQFF. The CDR3 DNA reads as TGTGCCAGCAGCTTAAACGCCGGCGGGGGGTTCTACAATGAGCAGTTCTTC. Combining the CDR3 with reference TRBV7-8 and TRBJ2-1 gives the whole variable domain GAGVSQSPRYKVAKRGQDVALRCDPISGHVSLFWYQQALGQGPEFLTYFQNEAQLDKSGLPSDRFFAERPEGSVSTLKIQRTQQEDSAVYLCASSLNAGGGFYNEQFFGPGTRLTVL.

In DNA, the CDR3 is TGCGCCAGCAGCCAATTACTAGCGGTGGGAATCCAAGAGACCCAGTACTTC. This gives the protein CASSQLLAVGIQETQYF. The chain is built from TRBV4-1 and TRBJ2-5; TRBD2 agrees at 8 bases. V lost 2 bases, J lost 1 base, and 9 bases stayed unmatched. CDR1 is MGHRA and CDR2 is YSYEKL in the germline V gene. The length of the CDR3 is 17 residues.

This chain connects TRBV29-1 to TRBJ1-2; maybe TRBD1 (6 bases). This CDR3 comprises 15 residues. Germline V gene data show CDR1 as SQVTM and CDR2 as ANQGSEA. V was shortened by 0 bases and J by 4 bases, with 15 bases between the two germline ends. CDR3 amino acids: CSVEDSLTGTYGYTF. In DNA form, the CDR3 reads TGCAGCGTTGAAGATTCCCTCACAGGGACCTATGGCTACACCTTC. Full variable domain (outside the CDR3, taken from reference TRBV29-1 and TRBJ1-2): SAVISQKPSRDICQRGTSLTIQCQVDSQVTMMFWYRQQPGQSLTLIATANQGSEATYESGFVIDKFPISRPNLTFSTLTVSNMSPEDSSIYLCSVEDSLTGTYGYTFGSGTRLTVV.

This rearrangement joins TRBV11-2 to TRBJ2-1; D is unresolved. The V and J ends lost 4 bases and 4 bases respectively, with 5 bases between them. The CDR3 extends over 12 amino acids. The germline V gene has CDR1 SGHAT and CDR2 FQNNGV. Here the CDR3 reads CASSSPYNEQFF. For the CDR3, the DNA is TGTGCCAGCAGCTCGCCTTACAATGAGCAGTTCTTC. Full variable domain (remainder filled in from reference TRBV11-2 and TRBJ2-1): EAGVAQSPRYKIIEKRQSVAFWCNPISGHATLYWYQQILGQGPKLLIQFQNNGVVDDSQLPKDRFSAERLKGVDSTLKIQPAKLEDSAVYLCASSSPYNEQFFGPGTRLTVL.

The J gene is TRBJ2-7, the V gene TRBV27, with a weak D call TRBD1 (6 bases). Germline V gene data show CDR1 as MNHEY and CDR2 as SMNVEV (reference sequence). This CDR3 is 13 amino acids long. Trimming removed 5 bases at V and 7 bases at J, with 15 bases between. The CDR3, as DNA: TGTGCCAGCAGTCCGGCCGCAGGGGAGGAGCAGTACTTC. It yields the protein CASSPAAGEEQYF.

This clone was counted a few times. This rearrangement joins TRBV29-1 to TRBJ2-3; D gene ambiguous. This CDR3 is built from 14 residues. The V end was cut by 4 bases, the J end by 0 bases, with 11 bases between. Per the germline V gene, CDR1 is SQVTM and CDR2 is ANQGSEA. Here the CDR3 reads CSVGVTDSTDTQYF. DNA for the CDR3: TGCAGCGTTGGCGTCACCGATAGCACAGATACGCAGTATTTT.

This clone was seen more than once but under ten times. V is TRBV4-1 and J is TRBJ2-5; D ambiguous. Between the trimmed V and J ends, which lost 1 base and 0 bases, there was a span of 3 bases. Per the germline V gene, CDR1 is MGHRA and CDR2 is YSYEKL. The CDR3 runs to 13 residues. The DNA for the CDR3 is TGCGCCAGCAGCCAAGCCAACCAAGAGACCCAGTACTTC. Translation: CASSQANQETQYF.

The gene calls are TRBV30 and TRBJ1-1; unclear D gene. CDR3 length: 13 residues. Germline CDR1 reads GTSNPN; CDR2 reads SVGIG (reference sequence). V lost 2 bases and J 2 bases, leaving 9 bases between the germline ends. CDR3 sequence: CAWSIAENTEAFF. The CDR3 nucleotides read TGTGCCTGGAGTATCGCAGAAAACACTGAAGCTTTCTTT.

This chain connects TRBV27 to TRBJ1-6; D may be TRBD1 (5 bases). With 5 bases removed from V and 8 bases from J, the gap between germline ends came to 22 bases. Germline V gene lookup returns CDR1 MNHEY and CDR2 SMNVEV (reference sequence). CDR3 length: 17 amino acids. CDR3 sequence reads: CASSPRHSQRGYSPLHF. The CDR3 nucleotides read TGTGCCAGCAGTCCCAGGCACAGCCAGAGGGGCTATTCACCCCTCCACTTT.

The chain has TRBV18 and TRBJ2-7, with TRBD2 matching over 7 bases. The CDR3 extends over 14 amino acids. Germline V CDR1 and CDR2: KGHSH, LQKENI. J lost 9 bases, V lost 6 bases, and 14 bases had no gene match. In DNA, the CDR3 is TGTGCCAGCTCTCCCAGCGGGGCCTACCGGGGGCAGTACTTC. It codes for CASSPSGAYRGQYF.

The chain employs TRBV30 and TRBJ1-2; no clear D gene. The length of the CDR3 is 15 residues. V was pared by 0 bases and J by 3 bases, with 14 bases between. Germline values: CDR1 GTSNPN, CDR2 SVGIG (reference sequence). The CDR3 region is CAWSVVTRGYYGYTF. The CDR3, as DNA: TGTGCCTGGAGTGTCGTGACCCGAGGGTACTATGGCTACACCTTC.

This clone was observed a few times. The chain links TRBV7-6 to TRBJ2-7; the D is unclear. V dropped 3 bases and J dropped 2 bases, with 11 bases sitting between them. CDR3 length: 14 amino acids. Germline loops: CDR1 SGHVS, CDR2 FNYEAQ. The DNA of the CDR3 is TGTGCCAGCAGCTTTGGGCCGGACGCCTACGAGCAGTACTTC. Its protein is CASSFGPDAYEQYF.

The chain joins TRBV4-2 to TRBJ2-7; D may correspond to TRBD1 or TRBD2 (6 bases each). The CDR3 sequence is 15 residues long. Trimming took 1 base from V and 2 from J, leaving 12 bases between them. Germline CDR1 reads LGHNA; CDR2 reads YNFKEQ. The CDR3 DNA is TGTGCCAGCAGCCAAGTGGAGGGGGTTGCCTACGAGCAGTACTTC. Protein product: CASSQVEGVAYEQYF.

In its sample, this clone ranks as large. The gene calls are TRBV29-1 and TRBJ1-1, with D unclear. Germline loops: CDR1 SQVTM, CDR2 ANQGSEA. There are 13 residues in the CDR3. V dropped 4 bases and J dropped 3 bases, with 12 bases sitting between them. CDR3 bases: TGCAGCGTTGCAATGAGGGAGCACACTGAAGCTTTCTTT. It encodes CSVAMREHTEAFF.

The rearrangement uses TRBV30 and TRBJ1-2, with D unresolved. Trimming left V 1 base short and J 2 bases short, with 17 bases between. There are 16 residues in the CDR3. Germline V lookup: CDR1 GTSNPN, CDR2 SVGIG (reference sequence). The CDR3 reads CAWSEVSRWPNYGYTF. DNA for the CDR3: TGTGCCTGGAGTGAGGTCTCGAGGTGGCCGAACTATGGCTACACCTTC. The complete variable domain, with remaining parts taken from reference TRBV30 and TRBJ1-2, reads SQTIHQWPATLVQPVGSPLSLECTVEGTSNPNLYWYRQAAGRGLQLLFYSVGIGQISSEVPQNLSASRPQDRQFILSSKKLLLSDSGFYLCAWSEVSRWPNYGYTFGSGTRLTVV.

The genes are TRBV30 and TRBJ2-1, with 10 bases matching TRBD2. Germline V lookup: CDR1 GTSNPN, CDR2 SVGIG (reference sequence). The CDR3 extends over 15 amino acids. V was pared by 0 bases and J by 4 bases, with 3 bases of the junction left unmatched. The CDR3 nucleotides read TGTGCCTGGAGTGTATTAGCGGGGGGATACAATGAGCAGTTCTTC. Translated: CAWSVLAGGYNEQFF.

The chain couples TRBV5-1 to TRBJ1-1; D is unresolved. Trimming stripped 0 bases from V and 1 base from J, with 7 bases between. Germline V gene lookup returns CDR1 SGHRS and CDR2 YFSETQ. The length of the CDR3 is 14 residues. The CDR3 coding sequence is TGCGCCAGCAGCTTGGTGTGGGGGAACACTGAAGCTTTCTTT. Translated: CASSLVWGNTEAFF.

This clone was detected a few times. The V and J genes are TRBV7-9 and TRBJ1-2, with a possible D match to TRBD1 (5 bases). This CDR3 is built from 16 residues. V was pared by 3 bases and J by 0 bases, with 14 bases between. The germline CDR1 and CDR2 sequences are SEHNR and FQNEAQ (reference sequence). Here the CDR3 DNA reads TGTGCCAGCAGCTTGCCCGGGACGGACGCTAACTATGGCTACACCTTC. Translation gives CASSLPGTDANYGYTF.